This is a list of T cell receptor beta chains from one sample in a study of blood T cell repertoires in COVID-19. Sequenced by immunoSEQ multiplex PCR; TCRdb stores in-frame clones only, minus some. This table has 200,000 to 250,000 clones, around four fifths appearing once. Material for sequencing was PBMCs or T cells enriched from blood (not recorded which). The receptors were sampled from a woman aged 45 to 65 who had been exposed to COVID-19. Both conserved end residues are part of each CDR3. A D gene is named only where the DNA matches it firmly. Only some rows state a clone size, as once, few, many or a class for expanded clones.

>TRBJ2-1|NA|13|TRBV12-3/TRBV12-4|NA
TGTGCCAGCAGTTTACGGGACTCGGATGAGCAGTTCTTC
CASSLRDSDEQFF
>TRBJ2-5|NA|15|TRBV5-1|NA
TGCGCCAGCAGCGGGGTAGGGGCCCCAGGAGAGACCCAGTACTTC
CASSGVGAPGETQYF
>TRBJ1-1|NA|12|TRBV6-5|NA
TGTGCCAGTTCGTCGGCGGGAGTCAGAGCTTTCTTT
CASSSAGVRAFF
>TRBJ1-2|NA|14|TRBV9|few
TGTGCCAGCAGCCCGACAGGCTTTAACTATGGCTACACCTTC
CASSPTGFNYGYTF
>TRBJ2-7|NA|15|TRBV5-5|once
TGTGCCAGCAGCTTTAGTCAGGGCGTCCTCTACGAGCAGTACTTC
CASSFSQGVLYEQYF
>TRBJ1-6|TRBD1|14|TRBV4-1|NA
TGCGCCAGCAGCCAAGAGGGACAGGCCTCAACCCTCCACTTT
CASSQEGQASTLHF
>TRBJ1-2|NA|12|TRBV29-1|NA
TGCAGCGTTGAGGTCAACAGGGAGGGCTACACCTTC
CSVEVNREGYTF
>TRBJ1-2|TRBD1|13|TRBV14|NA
TGTGCCAGCAGCCAAGAACAGGGGCATGGCTACACCTTC
CASSQEQGHGYTF
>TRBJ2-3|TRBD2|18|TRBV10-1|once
TGCGCCAGCAGTGAAAACCTCCTAGCGGGGGGGCGGGCAGATACGCAGTATTTT
CASSENLLAGGRADTQYF
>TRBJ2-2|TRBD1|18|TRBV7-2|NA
TGTGCCAGCAGCTTAAGGGCATTGGGACAGGGGTTTGGCGGGGAGCTGTTTTTT
CASSLRALGQGFGGELFF
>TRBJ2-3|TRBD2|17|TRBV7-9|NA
TGTGCCAGCAGCGCCCGACTAGCGGTTACTAGCACAGATACGCAGTATTTT
CASSARLAVTSTDTQYF
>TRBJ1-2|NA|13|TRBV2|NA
TGTGCCAGCAGTGAAGCCTCCAACTATGGCTACACCTTC
CASSEASNYGYTF
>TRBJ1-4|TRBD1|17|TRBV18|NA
TGTGCCAGCTCACCAGGACAGGGGAGAACAACTAATGAAAAACTGTTTTTT
CASSPGQGRTTNEKLFF
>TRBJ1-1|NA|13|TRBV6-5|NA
TGTGCCACCAGTCAGGGTCTGAGCACTGAAGCTTTCTTT
CATSQGLSTEAFF
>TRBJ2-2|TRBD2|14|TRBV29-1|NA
TGCAGCGCCTCCGGGACTAGCGGCACCGGGGAGCTGTTTTTT
CSASGTSGTGELFF
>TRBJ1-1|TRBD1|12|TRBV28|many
TGTGCCAGCAGTTTAGGGACAGGGAACGCTTTCTTT
CASSLGTGNAFF
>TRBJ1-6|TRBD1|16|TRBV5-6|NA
TGTGCCAGCAGCCTATTGACAGGGGGTATTGGTTCACCCCTCCACTTT
CASSLLTGGIGSPLHF
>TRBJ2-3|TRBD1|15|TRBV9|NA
TGTGCCAGCAGCCCAAGACAGGGGGCGACAGATACGCAGTATTTT
CASSPRQGATDTQYF
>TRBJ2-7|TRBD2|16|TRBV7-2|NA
TGTGCCAGCAGCCCCCCCGGGACTAGCAGCACCTACGAGCAGTACTTC
CASSPPGTSSTYEQYF
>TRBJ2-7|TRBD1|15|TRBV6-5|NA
TGTGCCAGCAGCGTTTTGGGGACAGGGGACTACGAGCAGTACTTC
CASSVLGTGDYEQYF
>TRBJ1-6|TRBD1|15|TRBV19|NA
TGTGCCAGTTCTCCGTGGACAGGGCGCAATTCACCCCTCCACTTT
CASSPWTGRNSPLHF
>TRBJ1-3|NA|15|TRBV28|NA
TGTGCCAGCAGCCGAGACCCCACCGGAGGTCGCACCATATATTTT
CASSRDPTGGRTIYF